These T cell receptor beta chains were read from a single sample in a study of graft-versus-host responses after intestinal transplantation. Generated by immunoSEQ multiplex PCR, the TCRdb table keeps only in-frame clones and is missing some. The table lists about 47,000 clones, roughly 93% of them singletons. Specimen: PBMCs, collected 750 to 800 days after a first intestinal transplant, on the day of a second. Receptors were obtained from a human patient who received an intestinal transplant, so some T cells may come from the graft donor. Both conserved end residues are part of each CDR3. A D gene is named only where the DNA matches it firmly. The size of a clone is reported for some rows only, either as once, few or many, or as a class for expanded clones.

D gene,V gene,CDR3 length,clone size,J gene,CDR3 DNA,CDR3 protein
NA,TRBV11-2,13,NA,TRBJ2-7,TGTGCCAGCAGCTTAAGACAGTCCTACGAGCAGTACTTC,CASSLRQSYEQYF
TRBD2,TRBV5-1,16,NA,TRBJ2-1,TGCGCCAGCAGCCCATACGGGGGAGCGGGATTGAATGAGCAGTTCTTC,CASSPYGGAGLNEQFF
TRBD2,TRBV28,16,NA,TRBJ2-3,TGTGCCAGCAGTTTGTTCGGACTAGCGGCCACAGATACGCAGTATTTT,CASSLFGLAATDTQYF
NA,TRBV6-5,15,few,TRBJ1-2,TGTGCCAGCAGTTACTCCGGGGTTGGTAACTATGGCTACACCTTC,CASSYSGVGNYGYTF
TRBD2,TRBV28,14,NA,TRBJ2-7,TGTGCCAGCAGCCTACATCGGCGGGGGTACGAGCAGTACTTC,CASSLHRRGYEQYF
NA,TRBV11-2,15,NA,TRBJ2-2,TGCGCCAGCAGCTTATTGGGGAGTTTGGGCGGGGAGCTGTTTTTT,CASSLLGSLGGELFF
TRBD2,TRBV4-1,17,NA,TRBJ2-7,TGCGCCAGCAGCCAAGGGAGCGACGGCTGGACTAGCGGGAGGCTCTACTTC,CASSQGSDGWTSGRLYF
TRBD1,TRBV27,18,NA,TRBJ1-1,TGTGCCAGCAGTTTATATTCCAGGGGAAGGGGGCCAGGGACTGAAGCTTTCTTT,CASSLYSRGRGPGTEAFF
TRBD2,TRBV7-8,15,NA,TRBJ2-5,TGTGCCAGCAGCTTCTCGGGGGGGTCGCAAGAGACCCAGTACTTC,CASSFSGGSQETQYF
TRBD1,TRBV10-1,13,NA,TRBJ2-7,TGCGCCAGCAGCCCACAGGGGGGTCACGAGCAGTACTTC,CASSPQGGHEQYF
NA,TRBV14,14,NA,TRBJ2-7,TGTGCCAGCAGCCCCGGACCCGACTTATACGAGCAGTACTTC,CASSPGPDLYEQYF
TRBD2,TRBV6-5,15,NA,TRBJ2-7,TGTGCCAGCAGTTACACACTAGCGGCCTCCTACGAGCAGTACTTC,CASSYTLAASYEQYF
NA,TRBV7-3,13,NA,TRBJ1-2,TGTGCCAGCAGCGCGCAGGGGAGAGACGGCTACACCTTC,CASSAQGRDGYTF
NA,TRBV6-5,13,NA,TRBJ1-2,TGTGCCAGCAGCCTCCAGGGAAACTATGGCTACACCTTC,CASSLQGNYGYTF
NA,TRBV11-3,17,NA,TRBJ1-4,TGTGCCAGCAGCTTGAGGGTTACTAGGGCAACTAATGAAAAACTGTTTTTT,CASSLRVTRATNEKLFF
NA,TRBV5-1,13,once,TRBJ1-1,TGCGCCAGCAGCTTGGACTGGAGCACTGAAGCTTTCTTT,CASSLDWSTEAFF
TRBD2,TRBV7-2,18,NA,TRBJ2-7,TGTGCCAGCAGCTTAGTCGGTGGGACTAGCCTATTTTACCACGAGCAGTACTTC,CASSLVGGTSLFYHEQYF
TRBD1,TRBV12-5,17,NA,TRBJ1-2,TGTGCTAGTGGTTTGGTAAGGACAGGGGGTGCCACCTATGGCTACACCTTC,CASGLVRTGGATYGYTF
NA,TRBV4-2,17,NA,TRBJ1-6,TGTGCCAGCAGCCAAGAAGGGAAGGGCCAGGGTAATACACCCCTCCACTTT,CASSQEGKGQGNTPLHF
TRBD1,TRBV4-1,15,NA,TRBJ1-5,TGCGCCAGCAGCCATACCGACAGGGACAATCAGCCCCAGCATTTT,CASSHTDRDNQPQHF
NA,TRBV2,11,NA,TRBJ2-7,TGTGCCAGCAGTCTTACAGACGAGCAGTACTTC,CASSLTDEQYF
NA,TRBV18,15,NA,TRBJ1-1,TGTGCCAGCTCACCACAAGCGGGGAAGGGCTCTGAAGCTTTCTTT,CASSPQAGKGSEAFF
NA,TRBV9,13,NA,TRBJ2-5,TGTGCCAGCAGCGGTGGGGCAACCGAGACCCAGTACTTC,CASSGGATETQYF
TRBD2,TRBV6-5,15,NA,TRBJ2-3,TGTGCCAGCACTGGGACTAGCGGTACCACAGATACGCAGTATTTT,CASTGTSGTTDTQYF
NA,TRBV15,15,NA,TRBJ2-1,TGTGCCACCGGTAAAGACAGGACCCCCTACAATGAGCAGTTCTTC,CATGKDRTPYNEQFF
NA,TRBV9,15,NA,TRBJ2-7,TGTGCCAGCAGCGTAGCGCCAGCGAGCTCCTACGAGCAGTACTTC,CASSVAPASSYEQYF
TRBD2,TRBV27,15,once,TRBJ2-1,TGTGCCAGTCTTAGCGGGAGCCCCTCCTACAATGAGCAGTTCTTC,CASLSGSPSYNEQFF
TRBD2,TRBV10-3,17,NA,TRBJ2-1,TGTGCCATCAGTGAGGTCCAGACTAGCGGGAGGAACAATGAGCAGTTCTTC,CAISEVQTSGRNNEQFF
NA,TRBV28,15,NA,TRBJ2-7,TGTGCCAGCAGCCAGGACTTCGTGTTAGCCTACGAGCAGTACTTC,CASSQDFVLAYEQYF
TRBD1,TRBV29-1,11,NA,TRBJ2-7,TGCAGCGGGGACAGGGGGCGGGAGCAGTACTTC,CSGDRGREQYF
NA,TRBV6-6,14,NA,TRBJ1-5,TGTGCCAGCAGGAGATTGGCGAGCAATCAGCCCCAGCATTTT,CASRRLASNQPQHF
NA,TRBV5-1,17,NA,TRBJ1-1,TGCGCCAGCAGCTTGGTTGGTTTGGGGGGAATGGGCACTGAAGCTTTCTTT,CASSLVGLGGMGTEAFF
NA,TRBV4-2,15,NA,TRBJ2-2,TGTGCCAGCAGCCAAGATTGGCTAGCCACCGGGGAGCTGTTTTTT,CASSQDWLATGELFF
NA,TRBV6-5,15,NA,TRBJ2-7,TGTGCCAGCAGTTACGCCGGCAGGGGCGAGTACGAGCAGTACTTC,CASSYAGRGEYEQYF
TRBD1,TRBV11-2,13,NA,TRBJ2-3,TGTGCCACACAGGGGATTTGGGCAGATACGCAGTATTTT,CATQGIWADTQYF
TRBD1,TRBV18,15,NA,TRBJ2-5,TGTGCCAGCTCTACAGGGGGGAGAAGTCAAGAGACCCAGTACTTC,CASSTGGRSQETQYF
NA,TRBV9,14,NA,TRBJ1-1,TGTGCCAGCAGCGTAGGAGGGGGGAGCACTGAAGCTTTCTTT,CASSVGGGSTEAFF
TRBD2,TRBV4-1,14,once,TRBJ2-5,TGCGCCAGCAGCGTCATACTAGCGGAAGAGACCCAGTACTTC,CASSVILAEETQYF
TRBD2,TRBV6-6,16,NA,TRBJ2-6,TGTGCCAGCAGTTTAGCGGGAAGTTCTGGGGCCAACGTCCTGACTTTC,CASSLAGSSGANVLTF
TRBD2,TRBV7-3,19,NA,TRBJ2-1,TGTGCCAGCAGCTTAACGTCGGCGGCTAGCGGGAGTCTTAACAATGAGCAGTTCTTC,CASSLTSAASGSLNNEQFF
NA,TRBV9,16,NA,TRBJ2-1,TGTGCCAGCAGCGTAGCTGGCGCCATCTCCTACAATGAGCAGTTCTTC,CASSVAGAISYNEQFF
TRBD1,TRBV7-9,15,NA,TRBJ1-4,TGTGCCAGCAGGCAGACAGGGGGCGCGAATGAAAAACTGTTTTTT,CASRQTGGANEKLFF
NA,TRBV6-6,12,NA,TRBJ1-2,TGTGCCAGCAGTGGGGACCTCTATGGCTACACCTTC,CASSGDLYGYTF
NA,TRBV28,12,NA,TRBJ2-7,TGTGCCAGCTCTACACTACCCTACGAGCAGTACTTC,CASSTLPYEQYF
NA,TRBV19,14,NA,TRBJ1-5,TGTGCCAGTAGTATTAGGGGTGGCAATCAGCCCCAGCATTTT,CASSIRGGNQPQHF
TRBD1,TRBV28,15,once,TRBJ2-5,TGTGCCAGCAGGACGGGACAGGGGGTCCAAGAGACCCAGTACTTC,CASRTGQGVQETQYF
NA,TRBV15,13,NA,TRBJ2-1,TGTGCCACCAGCAGAGATTTAGTCAATGAGCAGTTCTTC,CATSRDLVNEQFF
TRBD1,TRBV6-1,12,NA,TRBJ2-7,TGTGCCAGCTTAACGACTGGACAGGGGTGGTACTTC,CASLTTGQGWYF
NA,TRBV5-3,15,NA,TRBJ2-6,TGTGCCAGAAGCGTAGGGGATTCTGGGGCCAACGTCCTGACTTTC,CARSVGDSGANVLTF
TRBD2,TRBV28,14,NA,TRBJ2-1,TGTGCCAGCAGTTTAGCTCGCGGGGGACGGGAGCAGTTCTTC,CASSLARGGREQFF
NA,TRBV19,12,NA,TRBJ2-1,TGTGCCAGTAGTATTTATTACAATGAGCAGTTCTTC,CASSIYYNEQFF
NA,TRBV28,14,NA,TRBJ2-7,TGTGCCAGCAGTTTGGGCAGGGGACCCTACGAGCAGTACTTC,CASSLGRGPYEQYF
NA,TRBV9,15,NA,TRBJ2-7,TGTGCCAGCAGCCCCCGCCGGACGGTCGTTTACGAGCAGTACTTC,CASSPRRTVVYEQYF
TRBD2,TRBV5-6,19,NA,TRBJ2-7,TGTGCCAGCAGCTTATTCCCAGCTATACCCGAGCGGGAGTGGTACGAGCAGTACTTC,CASSLFPAIPEREWYEQYF
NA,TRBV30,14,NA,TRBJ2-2,TGTGCCTGGGACGGGACTTACAACACCGGGGAGCTGTTTTTT,CAWDGTYNTGELFF
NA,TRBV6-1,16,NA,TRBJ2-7,TGTGCCAGCAGTGCCCCCACAGGTAGTCTCGAGTACGAGCAGTACTTC,CASSAPTGSLEYEQYF
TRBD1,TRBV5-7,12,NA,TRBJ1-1,TGTGCCACCACAGAAAGACAGGGGGAAGCTTTCTTT,CATTERQGEAFF
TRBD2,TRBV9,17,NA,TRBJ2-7,TGTGCCAGCAGCGTAGAAGCGGGAGATATTTTCATTTACGAGCAGTACTTC,CASSVEAGDIFIYEQYF
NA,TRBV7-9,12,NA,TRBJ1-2,TGTGCCAGCCTGGACAGACTCTATGGCTACACCTTC,CASLDRLYGYTF